Below, 5 T cell receptor beta chains from the same sample are listed, as sequenced in a study of blood T cell repertoires in COVID-19. Assay: immunoSEQ multiplex PCR; the TCRdb copy retains only in-frame clones and omits some. This sample has tens of thousands of clones, with around 90% found just once. Sample: peripheral blood. All receptors come from a middle-aged man with active COVID-19.

The gene calls are TRBV18 and TRBJ1-6; TRBD1 matches 7 bases. The germline CDR1 and CDR2 sequences are KGHSH and LQKENI. V lost 4 bases and J lost 5; bases outside the gene matches: 2. The CDR3 contains 14 residues. The CDR3 nucleotides are TGTGCCAGCTCACGGGACAGAGATAATTCACCCCTCCACTTT. Its protein product is CASSRDRDNSPLHF.

This clone is a singleton in its sample. The V gene is TRBV4-2, the J gene TRBJ1-4; TRBD1 might be the D (5 bases). The CDR3 has 13 residues. Germline V gene sequence: CDR1 LGHNA, CDR2 YNFKEQ. Trimming took 7 bases from V and 7 from J, leaving 13 bases between them. CDR3 coding DNA: TGTGCCAGCAAAGACAGCGTGGGTGAAAAACTGTTTTTT. Translated, it gives CASKDSVGEKLFF.

The chain uses TRBV12-5 and TRBJ1-5; 7 positions match TRBD1. J lost 5 bases, V lost 4 bases, and 11 bases had no gene match. The CDR3 is 16 amino acids. Germline-derived CDR1 and CDR2 are LGHNT and FRNRAP. CDR3 sequence: CASGSINRGNHQPQHF. Here the CDR3 DNA reads TGTGCTAGTGGTTCGATAAACAGGGGAAACCATCAGCCCCAGCATTTT.

The genes are TRBV30 and TRBJ1-3; D call uncertain. V shed 4 bases and J shed 0 bases, with 7 bases lying between them. This CDR3 has 13 residues. Germline V gene lookup returns CDR1 GTSNPN and CDR2 SVGIG (reference sequence). CDR3 region: CAWNVASGNTIYF. The CDR3 DNA is TGTGCCTGGAATGTGGCCTCTGGAAACACCATATATTTT.

The CDR3 DNA reads TGTGCCAGCAGCTTACGGGGGGGGACCAATGAGCAGTTCTTC. It is translated as CASSLRGGTNEQFF. The genes are TRBV11-3 and TRBJ2-1; 8 positions match TRBD2. This CDR3 has 14 amino acids. V shed 2 bases and J 6 bases; nucleotides not matched to a gene: 3. The germline V gene has CDR1 SGHNT and CDR2 YENEEA.